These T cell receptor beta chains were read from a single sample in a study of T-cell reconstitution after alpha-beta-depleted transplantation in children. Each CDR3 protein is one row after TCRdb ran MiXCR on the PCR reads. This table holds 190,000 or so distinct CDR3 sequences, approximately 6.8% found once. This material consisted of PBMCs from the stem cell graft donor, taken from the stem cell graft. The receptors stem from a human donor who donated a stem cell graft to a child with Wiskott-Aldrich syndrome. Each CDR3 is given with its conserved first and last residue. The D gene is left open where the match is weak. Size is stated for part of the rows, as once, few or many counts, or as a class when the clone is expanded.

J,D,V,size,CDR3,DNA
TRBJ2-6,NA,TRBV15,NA,CATSRERGVAGANVLTF,TGTGCCACCAGCAGAGAGAGGGGGGTAGCTGGGGCCAACGTCCTGACTTTC
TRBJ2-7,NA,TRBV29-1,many,CSVSDRSYEQYF,TGCAGCGTTTCGGACAGATCCTACGAGCAGTACTTC
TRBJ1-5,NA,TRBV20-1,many,CSAREAGGNQPQHF,TGCAGTGCTAGAGAGGCAGGGGGCAATCAGCCCCAGCATTTT
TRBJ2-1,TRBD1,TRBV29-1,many,CSVDRDRVLYEQFF,TGCAGCGTTGACCGGGACAGGGTCTTGTATGAGCAGTTCTTC
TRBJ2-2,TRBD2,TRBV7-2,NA,CASSLARVLARGTGELFF,TGTGCCAGCAGCTTAGCGCGGGTACTAGCGAGAGGAACCGGGGAGCTGTTTTTT
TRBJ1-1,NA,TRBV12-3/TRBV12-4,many,CASSLQRASTEAFF,TGTGCCAGCAGTTTACAGAGGGCGTCGACTGAAGCTTTCTTT
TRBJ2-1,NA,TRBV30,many,CAWTDFSYNEQFF,TGTGCCTGGACAGATTTCTCCTACAATGAGCAGTTCTTC
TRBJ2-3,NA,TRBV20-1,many,CSAEGTDTQYF,TGCAGTGCGGAGGGGACAGATACGCAGTATTTT
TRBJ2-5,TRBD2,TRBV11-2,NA,CASSRLAGAGETQYF,TGTGCCAGCAGCCGTCTAGCGGGAGCGGGAGAGACCCAGTACTTC
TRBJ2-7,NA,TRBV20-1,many,CSARDGLTYEQYF,TGCAGTGCTAGAGATGGACTTACCTACGAGCAGTACTTC
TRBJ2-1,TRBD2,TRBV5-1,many,CASSFGVAGDYNEQFF,TGCGCCAGCAGCTTTGGGGTAGCGGGGGACTACAATGAGCAGTTCTTC
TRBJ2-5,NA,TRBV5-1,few,CASSFYPTRLETQYF,TGCGCCAGCAGCTTCTACCCGACTAGACTAGAGACCCAGTACTTC
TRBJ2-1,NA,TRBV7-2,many,CASSLAKAGSEQFF,TGTGCCAGCAGCTTAGCGAAGGCAGGGTCTGAGCAGTTCTTC
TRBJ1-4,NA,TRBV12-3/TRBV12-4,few,CASSAGGTNEKLFF,TGTGCCAGCAGTGCCGGCGGAACTAATGAAAAACTGTTTTTT
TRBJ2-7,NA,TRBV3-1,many,CATTDGTSYEQYF,TGTGCCACGACGGACGGCACCTCCTACGAGCAGTACTTC
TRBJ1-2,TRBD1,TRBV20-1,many,CSAKPGQGVYGYTF,TGCAGTGCTAAACCGGGACAGGGGGTTTACGGCTACACCTTC
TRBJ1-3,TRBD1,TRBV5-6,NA,CASSFFRGGTERNTIYF,TGTGCCAGCAGCTTTTTTCGGGGAGGGACAGAGCGAAACACCATATATTTT
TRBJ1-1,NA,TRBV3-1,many,CASAQKGSRGTEAFF,TGTGCCAGCGCTCAAAAGGGGTCAAGGGGCACTGAAGCTTTCTTT
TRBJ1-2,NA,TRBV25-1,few,CASSDSRLTGNYGYTF,TGTGCCAGCAGTGACTCTCGCCTTACAGGGAACTATGGCTACACCTTC
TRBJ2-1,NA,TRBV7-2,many,CASSLDLVYNEQFF,TGTGCCAGCAGCTTGGACCTAGTCTACAATGAGCAGTTCTTC
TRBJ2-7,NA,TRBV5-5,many,CASSRTQGHEQYF,TGTGCCAGCAGCCGAACCCAGGGCCACGAGCAGTACTTC
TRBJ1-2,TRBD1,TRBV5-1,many,CASSLEGQAYGYTF,TGCGCCAGCAGCTTGGAGGGACAGGCCTATGGCTACACCTTC
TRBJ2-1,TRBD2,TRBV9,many,CASSIGLAGVYNEQFF,TGTGCCAGCAGCATCGGACTAGCGGGGGTATACAATGAGCAGTTCTTC
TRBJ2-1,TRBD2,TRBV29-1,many,CSVEDPRTSGAGNEQFF,TGCAGCGTTGAAGACCCCAGGACTAGCGGGGCGGGGAATGAGCAGTTCTTC
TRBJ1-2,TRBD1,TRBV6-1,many,CASSPGGTSGYTF,TGTGCCAGCAGTCCAGGGGGCACCTCGGGCTACACCTTC
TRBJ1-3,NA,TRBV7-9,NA,CASSFSAGVTAGNTIYF,TGTGCCAGCAGCTTCAGCGCGGGGGTCACTGCTGGAAACACCATATATTTT
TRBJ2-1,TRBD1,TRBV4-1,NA,CASSQQGVGYNEQFF,TGCGCCAGCAGCCAGCAGGGGGTCGGTTACAATGAGCAGTTCTTC
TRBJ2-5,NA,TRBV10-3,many,CAIGDTSGGETQYF,TGTGCCATCGGGGACACCTCAGGCGGGGAGACCCAGTACTTC
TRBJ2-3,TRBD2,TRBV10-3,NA,CAGGGTDTQYF,TGTGCCGGGGGGGGCACAGATACGCAGTATTTT
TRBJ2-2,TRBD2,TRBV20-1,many,CSASSLAGLNTGELFF,TGCAGTGCTAGTTCCCTAGCGGGGTTGAACACCGGGGAGCTGTTTTTT
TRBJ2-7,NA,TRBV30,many,CAWGPSYEQYF,TGTGCCTGGGGTCCATCCTACGAGCAGTACTTC
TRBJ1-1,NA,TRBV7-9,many,CASSLMGSPEAFF,TGTGCCAGCAGCTTAATGGGTTCCCCTGAAGCTTTCTTT
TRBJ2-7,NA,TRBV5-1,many,CASSLELRREQYF,TGCGCCAGCAGCTTGGAACTCCGACGCGAGCAGTACTTC
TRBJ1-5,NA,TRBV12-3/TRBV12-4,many,CASSYGNQPQHF,TGTGCCAGCAGTTATGGCAATCAGCCCCAGCATTTT
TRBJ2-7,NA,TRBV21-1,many,CATLDRAYNEQYF,TGTGCCACCCTGGACAGGGCGTATAACGAGCAGTACTTC
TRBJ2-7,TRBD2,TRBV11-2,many,CASSPGGLAEYYEQYF,TGTGCCAGCAGCCCAGGCGGACTAGCGGAGTACTACGAGCAGTACTTC
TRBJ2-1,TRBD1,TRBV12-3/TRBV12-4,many,CASSLTDRGSNEQFF,TGTGCCAGCAGTTTAACGGACAGGGGATCCAATGAGCAGTTCTTC
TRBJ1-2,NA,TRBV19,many,CASSITGRGYGYTF,TGTGCCAGTAGTATAACGGGCAGGGGTTATGGCTACACCTTC
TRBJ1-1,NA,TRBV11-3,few,CASSLRGGENTEAFF,TGTGCCAGCAGCTTAAGGGGGGGCGAGAACACTGAAGCTTTCTTT
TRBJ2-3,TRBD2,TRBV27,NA,CASSRLAGVGDTQYF,TGTGCCAGCAGCCGACTAGCGGGAGTTGGGGATACGCAGTATTTT
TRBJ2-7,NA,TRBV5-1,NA,CASSKGILSYEQYF,TGCGCCAGCAGCAAGGGGATCCTCTCCTACGAGCAGTACTTC
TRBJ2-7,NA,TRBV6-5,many,CLLSDAGHYEQYF,TGCCTGTTGAGTGATGCAGGGCACTACGAGCAGTACTTC